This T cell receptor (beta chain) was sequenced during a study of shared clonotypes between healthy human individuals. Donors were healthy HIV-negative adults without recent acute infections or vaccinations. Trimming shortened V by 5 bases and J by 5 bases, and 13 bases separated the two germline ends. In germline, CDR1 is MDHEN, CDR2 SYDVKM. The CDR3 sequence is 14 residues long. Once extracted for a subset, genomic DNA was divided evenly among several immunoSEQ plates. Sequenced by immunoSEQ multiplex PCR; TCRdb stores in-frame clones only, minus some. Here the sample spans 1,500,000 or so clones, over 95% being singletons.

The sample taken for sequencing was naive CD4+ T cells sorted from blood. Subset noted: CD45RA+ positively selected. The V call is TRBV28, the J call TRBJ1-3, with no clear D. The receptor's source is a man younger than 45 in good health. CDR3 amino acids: CASSATFSRNTIYF. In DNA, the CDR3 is TGTGCCAGCAGTGCTACGTTCAGTAGAAACACCATATATTTT.